The 8 T cell receptor beta chains listed next were all sequenced from one sample in a study of vaccination effects on CD4 cells after COVID-19. Using immunoSEQ multiplex PCR, the repertoire was profiled, and TCRdb retains in-frame clones only, with some absent. The repertoire holds around 75,000 clones, with roughly two thirds as singletons. Their antigens remain unidentified. Using viral peptide pools, the ViraFEST assay grew out antigen-specific CD4+ T cells prior to sequencing. Culture lasted 10 days before CD4+ T cell isolation. The person had a PCR-confirmed SARS-CoV-2 infection during March to December 2020. The specimen comprised CD4+ T cells from PBMCs cultured with HIV peptides, sampled before COVID-19 vaccination. Indicated subset: HIV-1 Nef peptide pool negative control/reference culture. These receptors all stem from a human donor who had a prior SARS-CoV-2 infection.

The chain employs TRBV5-4 and TRBJ2-7; 9 bases are a match to TRBD1. CDR1 SGHNT and CDR2 YYREEE come from the germline V gene (reference sequence). The CDR3 has 17 amino acids. J lost 5 bases, V lost 4 bases, and 16 bases had no gene match. This CDR3 is CASSEGQGLGLGNEQYF. The DNA for the CDR3 is TGTGCCAGCAGCGAGGGACAGGGTTTGGGTCTAGGAAACGAGCAGTACTTC.

CDR3 protein: CASTTWDNEQFF. CDR3 coding DNA: TGTGCCAGCACGACCTGGGACAATGAGCAGTTCTTC. This chain connects TRBV5-4 to TRBJ2-1, with D uncertain. The V end lost 6 bases, the J end lost 5 bases, and 9 bases lay between the germline ends. The CDR3 extends over 12 amino acids. Germline CDR1 is SGHNT and CDR2 is YYREEE (reference sequence).

There are a few counts of this clone. The CDR3 DNA reads TGTGCCAGCAGTGGGACAGGGAGGTATATATTTCAGCCCCAGCATTTT. It is translated as CASSGTGRYIFQPQHF. This sequence joins TRBV5-4 and TRBJ1-5; 9 nucleotides match TRBD1. V was pared by 5 bases and J by 6 bases, with 12 bases of the junction left unmatched. From germline, CDR1 is SGHNT and CDR2 YYREEE (reference sequence). The CDR3 consists of 16 residues.

This rearrangement joins TRBV4-1 to TRBJ2-7; a possible D gene is TRBD2 (6 bases). CDR3 length equals 16 residues. Germline CDR1 MGHRA, CDR2 YSYEKL. Between the trimmed V and J ends, which lost 0 bases and 4 bases, there was a span of 16 bases. This CDR3 reads CASSQDAGRAQYEQYF. In nucleotides, the CDR3 is TGCGCCAGCAGCCAAGATGCGGGGAGAGCCCAATACGAGCAGTACTTC.

J is TRBJ1-1 and V is TRBV20-1; no definite D call. Per the germline V gene, CDR1 is DFQATT and CDR2 is SNEGSKA (reference sequence). Between the trimmed V and J ends, which lost 4 bases and 7 bases, there was a span of 10 bases. The CDR3 has 11 amino acids. The CDR3 reads CSAIGRIEAFF. CDR3 bases: TGCAGTGCTATAGGGAGGATTGAAGCTTTCTTT.

This clone has only one observation. V gene TRBV10-1 combines with J gene TRBJ1-4; 7 nucleotides align to TRBD1. CDR3 length equals 14 residues. Trimming removed 8 bases from V and 4 bases from J; junction bases left unmatched: 7. Germline-derived CDR1 and CDR2 are WNHNN and SYGVQD (reference sequence). CDR3 region: CASPNRGDNEKLFF. CDR3 nucleotide sequence: TGCGCCAGCCCCAACAGGGGCGATAATGAAAAACTGTTTTTT.

In its sample, this clone was seen once. This chain joins TRBV6-6 and TRBJ1-2; D may be TRBD1 (5 bases). V lost 0 bases, J lost 5 bases, and 10 bases lay in between. Per germline, CDR1 MNHNY and CDR2 SVGAGI (reference sequence). The CDR3 sequence is 14 residues long. The CDR3 spells CASSYSGDDYGYTF. CDR3 sequence (DNA): TGTGCCAGCAGTTACTCTGGGGACGATTATGGCTACACCTTC.

The genes are TRBV7-2 and TRBJ1-1, with D unresolved. CDR1 and CDR2 from the germline V gene are SGHTA and FQGNSA. Trimming left V 4 bases short and J 2 bases short, with 8 bases between. The CDR3 length is 13 residues. This CDR3 is CASSSITNTEAFF. DNA for the CDR3: TGTGCCAGCAGCTCAATCACCAACACTGAAGCTTTCTTT. The full variable domain, in which reference TRBV7-2 and TRBJ1-1 provide the parts outside the CDR3, is GAGVSQSPSNKVTEKGKDVELRCDPISGHTALYWYRQSLGQGLEFLIYFQGNSAPDKSGLPSDRFSAERTGGSVSTLTIQRTQQEDSAVYLCASSSITNTEAFFGQGTRLTVV.